This T cell receptor beta chain appears in the sequencing data of a study of cytomegalovirus exposure and HLA in healthy donors. The study, taken as a whole, reports: Researchers had no immune exposure information except CMV serostatus available.

A remark on this clone: Antigen: not known.

The PCR ran on 60 Vbeta and 13 Jbeta primers. Generated by immunoSEQ multiplex PCR, the TCRdb table keeps only in-frame clones and is missing some. The table includes 250,000 to 350,000 clones, 75% to 90% detected once. The V end lost 0 bases, the J end lost 8 bases, and 12 bases lay between the germline ends. The germline V gene has CDR1 SGHRS and CDR2 YFSETQ. The CDR3 runs 14 residues. J is TRBJ2-1 and V is TRBV5-1; perhaps TRBD1 as D (6 bases). This sequence was found in a man between 40 and 49 years old in good health and CMV-seropositive. The sequenced sample was PBMCs. CDR3 in DNA: TGCGCCAGCAGCTTGGTTACAGGGACGGATGAGCAGTTCTTC. Its protein is CASSLVTGTDEQFF.